The 23 T cell receptor beta chains presented below share a single source sample, sequenced in a study of post-analysis software for immune sequencing data. The study, taken as a whole, reports: When patients were compared with controls, 4 or 5 TRBV segments were more frequent, TRBV5-6, TRBV5-1 and TRBV20-1 among them.

Prepared libraries of TCR beta cDNA carried unique molecular identifiers. MiXCR, run by TCRdb on the PCR reads, gives a single entry per CDR3 protein. The sample has hundreds of thousands of distinct CDR3 sequences, roughly three fifths seen once. The antigens for these receptors are not known. The sample comprised blood. These TCRs come from a girl aged 2-10 years with multiple sclerosis.

The rearrangement links TRBV24-1 to TRBJ2-1; TRBD2 is a possible D gene (5 bases). V was shortened by 2 bases and J by 5 bases, with 15 bases between the two germline ends. The germline CDR1 and CDR2 sequences are KGHDR and SFDVKD. CDR3 size: 16 residues. The CDR3 sequence is CATSDSLAGGNNEQFF. CDR3 sequence (DNA): TGTGCCACCAGTGATTCGCTGGCGGGCGGTAACAATGAGCAGTTCTTC.

Points on this clonotype: A junction end diverges from the germline sequence, so it may reflect a read error. The chain carries TRBV4-1 and TRBJ2-5; 8 bases align to TRBD2. The CDR3 is 15 residues long. The V gene's germline CDR1 is MGHRA and CDR2 YSYEKL. The CDR3 nucleotides read TGCGCCAGCAGCCAAGAGGCACTAGCGGAAGAGACCCAGTACTTT. Its translation is CASSQEALAEETQYF.

This chain joins TRBV19 and TRBJ1-1, with 7 bases identical to TRBD1. Germline CDR1 and CDR2: LNHDA and SQIVND (reference sequence). This CDR3 contains 14 residues. Unmatched junction bases numbered 5, after V lost 6 bases and J lost 1 base. Here the CDR3 reads CASSQRTGNTEAFF. DNA for the CDR3: TGTGCCAGTAGCCAAAGGACAGGGAACACTGAAGCTTTCTTT.

The chain recombines TRBV4-1 with TRBJ2-3; D is perhaps TRBD1 or TRBD2 (5 bases each). CDR3 size: 16 residues. Deletions cut 1 base from V and 4 bases from J, with 15 bases between. Germline lookup yields CDR1 MGHRA and CDR2 YSYEKL. The DNA of the CDR3 is TGCGCCAGCAGCCAAGGGGGGAGAGGGGCACCAGATACGCAGTATTTT. As protein: CASSQGGRGAPDTQYF.

The rearrangement uses TRBV15 and TRBJ2-3; D ambiguous. In germline, CDR1 is LNHNV, CDR2 YYDKDF (reference sequence). The V end lost 0 bases, the J end lost 0 bases, and 10 bases lay between the germline ends. The CDR3 runs 16 residues. CDR3 protein: CATSRDRGASTDTQYF. As DNA, the CDR3 is TGTGCCACCAGCAGAGATCGCGGCGCTAGCACAGATACGCAGTATTTT. The full variable domain, with the rest looked up from reference TRBV15 and TRBJ2-3, is DAMVIQNPRYQVTQFGKPVTLSCSQTLNHNVMYWYQQKSSQAPKLLFHYYDKDFNNEADTPDNFQSRRPNTSFCFLDIRSPGLGDTAMYLCATSRDRGASTDTQYFGPGTRLTVL.

The J gene is TRBJ2-7, the V gene TRBV7-2, with 10 positions matching TRBD1. Germline CDR1 SGHTA, CDR2 FQGNSA. Trimming cost V 2 bases and J 2 bases; bases outside gene matches: 9. The length of the CDR3 is 17 residues. Here the CDR3 reads CASSLMEEGTGAYEQYF. CDR3 coding DNA: TGTGCCAGCAGCTTAATGGAAGAAGGGACAGGGGCCTACGAGCAGTACTTC. Drawing the rest from reference TRBV7-2 and TRBJ2-7, the complete variable domain is GAGVSQSPSNKVTEKGKDVELRCDPISGHTALYWYRQSLGQGLEFLIYFQGNSAPDKSGLPSDRFSAERTGGSVSTLTIQRTQQEDSAVYLCASSLMEEGTGAYEQYFGPGTRLTVT.

V and J are TRBV6-5 and TRBJ2-7, with D tentatively TRBD1 or TRBD2 (5 bases each). Per germline, CDR1 MNHEY and CDR2 SVGAGI. The V end was cut by 4 bases, the J end by 0 bases, with 22 bases between. The CDR3 runs to 18 residues. This CDR3 reads CASSSPGPPAWSSYEQYF. The DNA of the CDR3 is TGTGCCAGCAGTTCTCCGGGACCTCCGGCGTGGAGCTCCTACGAGCAGTACTTC.

The table lists this clonotype with a few counts. This chain uses TRBV29-1 with TRBJ2-1; no firm D call. This CDR3 comprises 13 residues. Germline values: CDR1 SQVTM, CDR2 ANQGSEA. The V end lost 4 bases, the J end lost 4 bases, and 11 bases lay between the germline ends. CDR3 DNA sequence: TGCAGCGTTGGTTCCCAGGAGTACAATGAGCAGTTCTTC. It translates to CSVGSQEYNEQFF.

Comments on this clonotype: One end of the junction does not line up with germline, which may come from a read error. This rearrangement joins TRBV6-1 to TRBJ2-4; 12 bases fit TRBD2. Gene TRBJ2-7 matches the end of the DNA better, so the J call may be wrong. This CDR3 has 16 amino acids. The germline V gene has CDR1 MNHNS and CDR2 SASEGT. The CDR3 is CVSSETRLAGAYEQYF. For the CDR3, the DNA is TGTGTCAGCAGTGAAACCCGACTAGCGGGGGCGTACGAGCAGTACTTC.

On this clonotype itself: Germline is not matched at one junction end, which may reflect a read error. The chain uses TRBV12-5 and TRBJ2-5; no clear D gene. Per the germline V gene, CDR1 is LGHNT and CDR2 is FRNRAP. The CDR3 is 13 residues long. The CDR3 sequence: CASGSNPFETQYF. The CDR3, as DNA: TGTGCTAGTGGTTCTAATCCTTTTGAGACCCAGTACTTT.

This clonotype was counted a few times. This rearrangement joins TRBV7-9 to TRBJ1-2; possible D gene TRBD1, 5 bases. The germline V and J ends were trimmed by 1 base and 11 bases, with 14 bases remaining between them. Looked up from germline, CDR1 is SEHNR and CDR2 is FQNEAQ (reference sequence). This CDR3 region has 13 residues. This CDR3 is CASSLGGQGGYTF. The CDR3 nucleotides are TGTGCCAGCAGCTTAGGGGGCCAGGGCGGTTACACCTTC.

The chain uses TRBV29-1 and TRBJ2-2; D is ambiguous. Trimming left V 3 bases short and J 3 bases short, with 5 bases between. The length of the CDR3 is 12 residues. Germline loops: CDR1 SQVTM, CDR2 ANQGSEA. The DNA of the CDR3 is TGCAGCGTTGATGTCTACACCGGGGAGCTGTTTTTT. Protein: CSVDVYTGELFF.

This chain links TRBV20-1 with TRBJ1-1, with TRBD1 identical over 7 bases. V lost 6 bases to trimming and J lost 1 base; unmatched junction nucleotides: 5. Germline V gene sequence: CDR1 DFQATT, CDR2 SNEGSKA (reference sequence). This CDR3 contains 13 residues. CDR3 in DNA: TGCAGTGCCGTGTACAGGGGGAACACTGAAGCTTTCTTT. Translating gives CSAVYRGNTEAFF.

The rearrangement joins TRBV15 to TRBJ2-4; D gene unclear. V shed 0 bases and J shed 2 bases, with 5 bases lying between them. CDR1 and CDR2 (germline): LNHNV, YYDKDF (reference sequence). The CDR3 runs to 14 residues. In DNA, the CDR3 is TGTGCCACCAGCAGAGATGGATCCAAAAACATTCAGTACTTC. It specifies CATSRDGSKNIQYF.

The chain employs TRBV20-1 and TRBJ2-1; 7 bases line up with TRBD2. V was pared by 3 bases and J by 5 bases, with 7 bases of the junction left unmatched. The CDR3 spans 14 residues. CDR1 and CDR2 from the germline V gene are DFQATT and SNEGSKA (reference sequence). The CDR3 DNA sequence: TGCAGTGCTAGGGCTAGCGGAGAACACAATGAGCAGTTCTTC. This sequence encodes CSARASGEHNEQFF.

The chain uses TRBV2 and TRBJ1-3; D may be TRBD1 (6 bases). The CDR3 loop spans 15 amino acids. Germline CDR1 SNHLY, CDR2 FYNNEI. V was shortened by 6 bases and J by 5 bases, with 17 bases between the two germline ends. Here the CDR3 reads CASSGQYTGRNTIYF. The CDR3 nucleotides read TGTGCCAGCAGCGGACAGTATACTGGGAGAAACACCATATATTTT.

This chain links TRBV5-5 with TRBJ2-4; a possible D gene is TRBD2 (6 bases). Looked up from germline, CDR1 is SGHKS and CDR2 is YYEKEE (reference sequence). The CDR3 loop spans 15 amino acids. Trimming removed 1 base from V and 7 bases from J, with 15 bases in between. CDR3 residues: CASSLLPGVSNIQYF. The CDR3 DNA is TGTGCCAGCAGCTTGCTCCCGGGGGTCTCGAACATTCAGTACTTC.

V and J are TRBV4-1 and TRBJ2-2; D is unclear. The V end lost 0 bases, the J end lost 0 bases, and 14 bases lay between the germline ends. Germline CDR1 and CDR2: MGHRA and YSYEKL. The CDR3 contains 18 residues. CDR3 sequence reads: CASSQDAPWRTNTGELFF. The CDR3 nucleotides are TGCGCCAGCAGCCAAGATGCCCCTTGGCGGACGAACACCGGGGAGCTGTTTTTT.

This clonotype has just one count. The chain has TRBV3-1 and TRBJ1-1, with D unresolved. Germline CDR1 LGHDT, CDR2 YNNKEL (reference sequence). V was cut by 1 base and J by 6 bases, with 12 bases left in between. This CDR3 region has 14 residues. The CDR3 reads CASSQVGIRPEAFF. CDR3 bases: TGTGCCAGCAGCCAAGTCGGGATCCGCCCTGAAGCTTTCTTT.

This clonotype was seen a handful of times. The chain carries TRBV29-1 and TRBJ2-1; no clear D. The V gene lost 7 bases and the J gene lost 1 base, with 17 bases spanning the gap. CDR1 and CDR2 (germline): SQVTM, ANQGSEA. This CDR3 spans 15 amino acids. The CDR3 is CSAADLAVSYNEQFF. The CDR3, as DNA: TGCAGCGCCGCTGATTTGGCGGTTTCCTACAATGAGCAGTTCTTC.

This clonotype was seen only a few times. The chain uses TRBV5-1 and TRBJ2-6; D perhaps matches TRBD2 (6 bases). V lost 4 bases and J 1 base, leaving 12 bases between the germline ends. The germline V gene encodes CDR1 SGHRS and CDR2 YFSETQ. The CDR3 has 16 residues. CDR3 amino acids: CASSPAAGSGANVLTF. For the CDR3, the DNA is TGCGCCAGCAGCCCAGCCGCGGGGTCTGGGGCCAACGTCCTGACTTTC.

The rearrangement uses TRBV6-1 and TRBJ2-4; maybe TRBD1 (6 bases). The CDR3 extends over 15 amino acids. Germline CDR1 and CDR2: MNHNS and SASEGT. Trimming took off 2 bases at V and 13 bases at J, with 21 bases between the two ends. CDR3 coding DNA: TGTGCCAGCAGTGAATTTGAGATGGGTGAGACAGGACAGTACTTC. Translation: CASSEFEMGETGQYF.

Concerning this clonotype itself: An end of the junction differs from the germline gene, which may be a read error. The chain has TRBV4-1 and TRBJ2-3; TRBD1 matches 8 bases. The CDR3 sequence is 19 residues long. CDR1 MGHRA and CDR2 YSYEKL come from the germline V gene. CDR3 DNA: TGCGCCAGCAGCCAAGAGTTGGGGACAGGCCTTTCTAGCACAGATACGCGGTATTTT. Amino acids: CASSQELGTGLSSTDTRYF.